This T cell receptor beta chain was sequenced in a study of T cell responses to AZD1222 COVID-19 vaccine. Study observations and caveats: At baseline, just a handful of AZD1222 recipients tested seropositive.

This clone has just one count. The antigen is undetermined. The CDR3 contains 13 residues. Germline loops: CDR1 SQVTM, CDR2 ANQGSEA. V was cut by 2 bases and J by 2 bases, with 9 bases left in between. Produced via immunoSEQ multiplex PCR; TCRdb's table is partial and in-frame only. The data show over 85,000 clones, around 92% seen once. The clonotype was recovered from an adult in good health. The specimen comprised peripheral blood, sampled on day 0 of AZD1222 vaccination. J is TRBJ1-2 and V is TRBV29-1, with D unresolved. The CDR3 sequence: CSVEWRENYGYTF. Written as DNA, the CDR3 is TGCAGCGTTGAATGGCGGGAGAACTATGGCTACACCTTC.